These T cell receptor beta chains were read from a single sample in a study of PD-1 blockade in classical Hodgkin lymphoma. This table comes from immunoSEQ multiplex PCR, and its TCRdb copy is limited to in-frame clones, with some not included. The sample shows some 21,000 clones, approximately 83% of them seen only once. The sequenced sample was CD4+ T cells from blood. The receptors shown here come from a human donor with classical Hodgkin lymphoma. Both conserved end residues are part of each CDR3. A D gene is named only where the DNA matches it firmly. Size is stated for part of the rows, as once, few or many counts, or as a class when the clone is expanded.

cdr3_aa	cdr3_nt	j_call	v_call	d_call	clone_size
CASSQDMAAAGYTF	TGCGCCAGCAGCCAAGATATGGCTGCCGCTGGCTACACCTTC	TRBJ1-2	TRBV4-1	NA	NA
CASSLEVNTEAFF	TGCGCCAGCAGCTTGGAAGTGAACACTGAAGCTTTCTTT	TRBJ1-1	TRBV5-1	NA	NA
CASSRQGGTGELFF	TGTGCCAGCAGCAGGCAGGGGGGCACCGGGGAGCTGTTTTTT	TRBJ2-2	TRBV28	NA	once
CASSREGVGTEAFF	TGTGCCAGCAGCCGAGAGGGGGTGGGCACTGAAGCTTTCTTT	TRBJ1-1	TRBV7-9	NA	NA
CASSRTTSGPYEQYF	TGTGCCAGCAGCCGAACGACTAGCGGCCCCTACGAGCAGTACTTC	TRBJ2-7	TRBV6-5	TRBD2	NA
CASTSPPDTQYF	TGTGCCAGCACCTCCCCCCCCGATACGCAGTATTTT	TRBJ2-3	TRBV28	NA	once
CASSQFAERYGYTF	TGTGCCAGCAGCCAATTCGCAGAGCGCTATGGCTACACCTTC	TRBJ1-2	TRBV28	NA	once
CASSSSSGRAYEQYF	TGTGCCAGCAGTTCGTCTAGCGGGAGGGCCTACGAGCAGTACTTC	TRBJ2-7	TRBV28	TRBD2	NA
CAGSPGLAFEETQYF	TGTGCCGGAAGCCCGGGACTAGCGTTCGAAGAGACCCAGTACTTC	TRBJ2-5	TRBV2	TRBD2	NA
CASSVELLSKNNEQFF	TGTGCCAGCAGCGTAGAATTATTGTCCAAGAACAATGAGCAGTTCTTC	TRBJ2-1	TRBV9	NA	NA
CASSSWGKEAEQYF	TGTGCCAGCAGTTCATGGGGAAAAGAGGCCGAGCAGTACTTC	TRBJ2-7	TRBV2	NA	NA
CASSDRGGGSDEQFF	TGTGCCAGCAGCGACCGCGGGGGGGGGTCCGATGAGCAGTTCTTC	TRBJ2-1	TRBV7-2	TRBD2	NA
CASSYGTRRTEAFF	TGTGCCAGCAGTTACGGGACACGACGAACTGAAGCTTTCTTT	TRBJ1-1	TRBV6-5	NA	NA
CASSLGGVEQYF	TGTGCCAGCAGCTTAGGCGGGGTCGAGCAGTACTTC	TRBJ2-7	TRBV7-2	NA	NA
CASWRTSGIPGELFF	TGTGCCAGCTGGAGGACTAGCGGGATCCCCGGGGAGCTGTTTTTT	TRBJ2-2	TRBV28	TRBD2	NA
CASSQLAGRNEQFF	TGTGCCAGCAGCCAACTAGCGGGACGGAATGAGCAGTTCTTC	TRBJ2-1	TRBV2	TRBD2	NA
CASSQEDRANTGELFF	TGTGCCAGCAGCCAAGAGGACAGGGCGAACACCGGGGAGCTGTTTTTT	TRBJ2-2	TRBV4-2	TRBD1	NA
CASSIVVENTEAFF	TGTGCCAGTAGTATAGTAGTGGAGAACACTGAAGCTTTCTTT	TRBJ1-1	TRBV19	NA	few
CASSPSGSSYEQYF	TGTGCCAGCTCGCCTAGCGGATCCTCCTACGAGCAGTACTTC	TRBJ2-7	TRBV18	TRBD2	NA
CASSQELSYGYTF	TGCGCCAGCAGCCAAGAATTGAGCTATGGCTACACCTTC	TRBJ1-2	TRBV4-1	NA	NA
CASSIGLAHYEQYF	TGTGCCAGTAGTATTGGGCTAGCCCACTACGAGCAGTACTTC	TRBJ2-7	TRBV19	NA	once
CASSPAGTWGEAFF	TGTGCCAGTAGTCCCGCCGGGACATGGGGAGAAGCTTTCTTT	TRBJ1-1	TRBV19	NA	NA
CASSSGATNEKLFF	TGTGCCAGCAGTTCGGGTGCAACTAATGAAAAACTGTTTTTT	TRBJ1-4	TRBV28	NA	NA
CASSKVGGPYEQYF	TGTGCCAGCTCAAAGGTAGGGGGACCCTACGAGCAGTACTTC	TRBJ2-7	TRBV25-1	NA	NA
CASSLVGRWAYGYTF	TGTGCCAGCAGCTTAGTGGGCAGGTGGGCCTATGGCTACACCTTC	TRBJ1-2	TRBV11-2	NA	NA
CASSLDRGYWAFF	TGTGCCAGCAGCCTGGACAGGGGTTATTGGGCTTTCTTT	TRBJ1-1	TRBV7-9	TRBD1	few
CASGRETSTDTQYF	TGCGCCAGCGGCCGGGAGACTAGCACAGATACGCAGTATTTT	TRBJ2-3	TRBV5-1	NA	few
CATSRDLGNTEAFF	TGTGCCACCAGCAGAGATCTTGGGAACACTGAAGCTTTCTTT	TRBJ1-1	TRBV15	NA	NA
CASSVGGGGSSYEQYF	TGTGCCAGCAGCGTAGGTGGCGGGGGCAGCTCCTACGAGCAGTACTTC	TRBJ2-7	TRBV9	NA	NA
CAISETGTDTQYF	TGTGCCATCAGTGAGACGGGCACAGATACGCAGTATTTT	TRBJ2-3	TRBV10-3	NA	NA
CASSSVPPSGRATDTQYF	TGTGCCAGCAGCTCGGTTCCCCCTAGCGGGAGGGCTACAGATACGCAGTATTTT	TRBJ2-3	TRBV7-2	TRBD2	few
CASRGHGYGYTF	TGTGCCAGTAGGGGACACGGATATGGCTACACCTTC	TRBJ1-2	TRBV19	NA	NA
CASSINSTEPMNTEAFF	TGTGCCAGTAGTATTAATAGTACAGAGCCTATGAACACTGAAGCTTTCTTT	TRBJ1-1	TRBV19	NA	NA
CASATGMGEQYF	TGTGCTAGTGCTACGGGGATGGGAGAGCAGTACTTC	TRBJ2-7	TRBV12-5	NA	once
CASSTAGANVLTF	TGTGCCAGCAGTACCGCTGGGGCCAACGTCCTGACTTTC	TRBJ2-6	TRBV25-1	NA	NA
CASSILGEGFEETQYF	TGTGCCAGTAGTATTTTGGGGGAGGGGTTCGAAGAGACCCAGTACTTC	TRBJ2-5	TRBV19	TRBD2	NA
CASSLGGTHEKLFF	TGTGCCAGCAGTTTGGGGGGAACACATGAAAAACTGTTTTTT	TRBJ1-4	TRBV28	NA	NA